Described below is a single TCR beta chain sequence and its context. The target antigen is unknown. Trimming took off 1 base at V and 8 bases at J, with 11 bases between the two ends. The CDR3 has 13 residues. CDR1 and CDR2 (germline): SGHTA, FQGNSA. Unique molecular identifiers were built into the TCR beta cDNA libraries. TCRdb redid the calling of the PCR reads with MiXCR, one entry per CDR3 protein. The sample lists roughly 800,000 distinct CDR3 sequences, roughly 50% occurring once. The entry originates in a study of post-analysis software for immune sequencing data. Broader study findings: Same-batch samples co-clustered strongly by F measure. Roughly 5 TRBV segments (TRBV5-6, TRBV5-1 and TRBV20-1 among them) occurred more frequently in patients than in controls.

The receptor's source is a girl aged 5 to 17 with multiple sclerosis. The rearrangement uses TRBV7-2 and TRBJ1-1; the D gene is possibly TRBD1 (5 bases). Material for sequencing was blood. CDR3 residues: CASSLEGAREAFF. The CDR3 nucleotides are TGTGCCAGCAGCTTAGAAGGGGCGCGGGAAGCTTTCTTT.